Shown below are 19 T cell receptor beta chains from a single sample sequenced in a study of CD8 T cells in ankylosing spondylitis. TCRdb processed the 5' RACE reads anew with MiXCR; each CDR3 protein has one entry. The table includes about 540,000 distinct CDR3 sequences, 12% detected once. These TCRs' antigens remain unknown. Study observations and caveats: Typical of ankylosing spondylitis blood, it appeared, was a TCR beta motif of roughly eight highly homologous variants.

Source material: blood, either unsorted or a sorted T cell fraction (not recorded which). These receptor sequences come from a male donor with ankylosing spondylitis.

A few counts support this clonotype. This chain links TRBV2 with TRBJ1-6; a possible D gene is TRBD1 (5 bases). V was shortened by 11 bases and J by 6 bases, with 17 bases between the two germline ends. This CDR3 comprises 14 residues. From germline, CDR1 is SNHLY and CDR2 FYNNEI. The CDR3 DNA follows: TGTGCCCGCGCGGCCCCGGGACTTAATTCACCCCTCCACTTT. The encoded protein is CARAAPGLNSPLHF.

The chain has TRBV6-2 or TRBV6-3 and TRBJ2-7; 12 nucleotides match TRBD2. This CDR3 is 14 amino acids long. Germline-derived CDR1 and CDR2 are MNHEY and SVGEGT. The junction had 8 bases not matched to a gene; V was cut back by 9 bases and J by 5 bases. CDR3 DNA: TGTGCCAGTCTAGCGGGAGGGACCATCGACGAGCAGTACTTC. It specifies CASLAGGTIDEQYF.

This clonotype turned up a few times. J is TRBJ2-4 and V is TRBV15; 8 bases map to TRBD1. J was trimmed by 1 base and V by 8 bases; bases with no gene match: 7. Germline V CDR1 and CDR2: LNHNV, YYDKDF (reference sequence). This CDR3 has 15 amino acids. CDR3 region: CATAQGAGAKNIQYF. In nucleotides, the CDR3 is TGTGCCACCGCTCAGGGGGCCGGGGCCAAAAACATTCAGTACTTC.

This clonotype has ten or more counts. The CDR3 here is CSVSPGDNQPQHF. CDR3 sequence (DNA): TGCAGCGTCAGCCCTGGGGACAATCAGCCCCAGCATTTT. The chain uses TRBV29-1 and TRBJ1-5, with D unresolved. There are 13 residues in the CDR3. CDR1 SQVTM and CDR2 ANQGSEA come from the germline V gene. The germline V and J ends were trimmed by 6 bases and 3 bases, with 12 bases remaining between them. The whole variable domain, remainder taken from reference TRBV29-1 and TRBJ1-5, is SAVISQKPSRDICQRGTSLTIQCQVDSQVTMMFWYRQQPGQSLTLIATANQGSEATYESGFVIDKFPISRPNLTFSTLTVSNMSPEDSSIYLCSVSPGDNQPQHFGDGTRLSIL.

This clonotype was detected only a few times. The chain carries TRBV3-1 and TRBJ2-7; 14 nucleotides line up with TRBD2. The CDR3 has 15 residues. V gave up 8 bases and J gave up 2 bases; unmatched junction bases: 5. The germline gives CDR1 LGHDT, CDR2 YNNKEL (reference sequence). The CDR3 bases are TGTGCCAGCGGCGGGACTAGCGGGAGTCCCTACGAGCAGTACTTC. Translating gives CASGGTSGSPYEQYF.

The chain combines TRBV11-2 with TRBJ2-4; 8 nucleotides line up with TRBD2. The CDR3 is 15 residues long. V shed 5 bases and J 6 bases; nucleotides not matched to a gene: 9. CDR1 and CDR2 (germline): SGHAT, FQNNGV. CDR3 sequence: CASSEERGLANIQYF. The CDR3 DNA follows: TGTGCCAGCAGCGAAGAACGAGGACTAGCAAACATTCAGTACTTC.

The sample holds a few counts of this clonotype. The chain carries TRBV6-1 and TRBJ1-2; TRBD1 might be the D (5 bases). The germline V gene has CDR1 MNHNS and CDR2 SASEGT. This CDR3 is 12 amino acids long. V shed 6 bases and J shed 8 bases, with 13 bases lying between them. This CDR3 is CASRPGGRGYTF. The CDR3 DNA follows: TGTGCCAGCAGGCCGGGGGGAAGGGGCTACACCTTC.

The rearrangement joins TRBV29-1 to TRBJ2-7; D is unclear. Germline V gene data show CDR1 as SQVTM and CDR2 as ANQGSEA. The CDR3 contains 12 residues. V dropped 3 bases and J dropped 3 bases, with 9 bases sitting between them. The CDR3 sequence is CSVEDELYEQYF. Here the CDR3 DNA reads TGCAGCGTTGAGGACGAACTCTACGAGCAGTACTTC.

The chain has TRBV2 and TRBJ2-3; no clear D. V lost 1 base to trimming and J lost 2 bases, with 7 bases between them. The CDR3 is made up of 14 amino acids. Germline loops: CDR1 SNHLY, CDR2 FYNNEI. Here the CDR3 reads CASSEEYHTDTQYF. The CDR3, as DNA: TGTGCCAGCAGTGAAGAGTACCACACAGATACGCAGTATTTT. Full variable domain (rest looked up from reference TRBV2 and TRBJ2-3): EPEVTQTPSHQVTQMGQEVILRCVPISNHLYFYWYRQILGQKVEFLVSFYNNEISEKSEIFDDQFSVERPDGSNFTLKIRSTKLEDSAMYFCASSEEYHTDTQYFGPGTRLTVL.

The table lists this clonotype with a few counts. The CDR3, as DNA: TGCGCCAGCAGCCGTGTACTAGAGACCCAGTACTTC. It encodes CASSRVLETQYF. V gene TRBV5-1 combines with J gene TRBJ2-5, with D unclear. Germline V lookup: CDR1 SGHRS, CDR2 YFSETQ. The CDR3 consists of 12 residues. Trimming removed 4 bases at V and 4 bases at J, with 8 bases between.

In this sample, this clonotype turned up many times. The V and J genes are TRBV11-2 and TRBJ2-2, with D possibly TRBD1 on 6 matching bases. The CDR3 runs 18 residues. V was clipped by 5 bases and J by 2 bases, with 21 bases between them. Germline values: CDR1 SGHAT, CDR2 FQNNGV. The CDR3 DNA sequence: TGTGCCAGCAGCAAGCGAGGACAGTCGGTCCTTAACACCGGGGAGCTGTTTTTT. It is translated as CASSKRGQSVLNTGELFF.

V is TRBV30 and J is TRBJ2-3; D gene ambiguous. The CDR3 extends over 14 amino acids. Germline CDR1 GTSNPN, CDR2 SVGIG (reference sequence). V shed 5 bases and J shed 1 base, with 13 bases lying between them. The CDR3 nucleotides read TGTGCCTGGGCGGAGAGTGGAGGCACAGATACGCAGTATTTT. This codes for CAWAESGGTDTQYF. The complete variable domain, with remaining parts taken from reference TRBV30 and TRBJ2-3, reads SQTIHQWPATLVQPVGSPLSLECTVEGTSNPNLYWYRQAAGRGLQLLFYSVGIGQISSEVPQNLSASRPQDRQFILSSKKLLLSDSGFYLCAWAESGGTDTQYFGPGTRLTVL.

This clonotype was recorded at least ten times. The genes are TRBV4-1 and TRBJ2-1; 7 bases line up with TRBD2. The trim removed 1 base at V and 5 bases at J, leaving 5 bases unmatched. The CDR3 is 15 amino acids. The germline V gene encodes CDR1 MGHRA and CDR2 YSYEKL. As DNA, the CDR3 is TGCGCCAGCAGCCAAGGGGGGAGGGGTGACAATGAGCAGTTCTTC. This sequence encodes CASSQGGRGDNEQFF.

This clonotype came up many times. V is TRBV10-3 and J is TRBJ1-5; D ambiguous. Germline-derived CDR1 and CDR2 are ENHRY and SYGVKD. There are 13 residues in the CDR3. Trimming shortened V by 6 bases and J by 4 bases, and 10 bases separated the two germline ends. For the CDR3, the DNA is TGTGCCATCAGACGTGAGCGAAATCAGCCCCAGCATTTT. It codes for CAIRRERNQPQHF.

This clonotype showed up just a few times. V is TRBV10-3 and J is TRBJ2-3, with D possibly called TRBD1 or TRBD2 (5 bases each). The CDR3 extends over 14 amino acids. Trimming took 7 bases from V and 8 from J, leaving 19 bases between them. The germline gives CDR1 ENHRY, CDR2 SYGVKD. This CDR3 is CAITAGTPMGTQYF. The CDR3 region has the DNA TGTGCCATCACCGCCGGGACCCCGATGGGTACGCAGTATTTT.

This clonotype came up a few times. This chain connects TRBV13 to TRBJ2-3, with a possible D match to TRBD1 (6 bases). V lost 5 bases, J lost 1 base, and 10 bases lay in between. This CDR3 spans 14 amino acids. Looked up from germline, CDR1 is PRHDT and CDR2 is FYEKMQ (reference sequence). CDR3 DNA: TGTGCCAGCAGCCGGGACACCGGCACAGATACGCAGTATTTT. Translating it yields CASSRDTGTDTQYF.

The chain employs TRBV10-3 and TRBJ1-4, with 7 bases identical to TRBD1. The trim removed 8 bases at V and 14 bases at J, leaving 17 bases unmatched. Germline values: CDR1 ENHRY, CDR2 SYGVKD. The CDR3 is made up of 14 amino acids. CDR3 bases: TGTGCCATCCGCCGGGACAGCTCATTTGAAGGTCTGTTTTTT. It specifies CAIRRDSSFEGLFF.

This clonotype was observed at least ten times. The J gene is TRBJ2-7, the V gene TRBV12-3 or TRBV12-4, with 7 bases aligning to TRBD1. There are 15 residues in the CDR3. After removal of 1 base from V and 5 bases from J, the junction contained 8 bases not matched to a gene. DNA of the CDR3: TGTGCCAGCAGTTTAGATGGGACAGCCCCCGACGAGCAGTACGTC. Translation gives CASSLDGTAPDEQYV.

This clonotype was recorded a few times. The J gene is TRBJ2-4, the V gene TRBV20-1; a weak D match, TRBD2 (6 bases). Trimming removed 6 bases at V and 1 base at J, with 13 bases between. Germline CDR1 reads DFQATT; CDR2 reads SNEGSKA (reference sequence). The CDR3 extends over 14 amino acids. CDR3 sequence (DNA): TGCAGTGCGGAACCGGGGGTGGCCAAAAACATTCAGTACTTC. The encoded protein is CSAEPGVAKNIQYF.